A selection of T cell receptor beta chains follows, all from one sample in a study of cytomegalovirus exposure and HLA in healthy donors. Clones were sequenced by immunoSEQ multiplex PCR, and TCRdb holds only the in-frame ones, with some missing. Of 100,000 to 150,000 clones detected, roughly 9.6% appear once; the ten largest clones hold 6.5% to 8.5%. The sequenced sample consisted of PBMCs. The receptors were sampled from a woman aged 40-49 years in good health and CMV-seropositive. CDR3s include the opening cysteine and the closing phenylalanine or tryptophan. D genes are given only for firm matches. Clone size is not always given. Where it is, it says once, few, many or a class for expanded clones.

-,TRBJ1-5,TRBV6-6,-,TGTGCCAGCAGTTCCGCGACAGGAGTACGCAATCAGCCCCAGCATTTT,CASSSATGVRNQPQHF
few,TRBJ2-2,TRBV5-6,-,TGTGCCAGCAGCACCACTAGAGGGAACACCGGGGAGCTGTTTTTT,CASSTTRGNTGELFF
-,TRBJ2-3,TRBV6-6,TRBD2,TGTGCCAGCAGGGCGGGGGGACTCACAGATACGCAGTATTTT,CASRAGGLTDTQYF
-,TRBJ1-2,TRBV5-4,-,TGTGCCAGCAGCTTGGGGCAGGGCGGGGGCTACCCCTTC,CASSLGQGGGYPF
few,TRBJ1-5,TRBV19,-,TGTGCCAGTAGTATACCCGGGGGGGCCCAGCATTTT,CASSIPGGAQHF
few,TRBJ2-7,TRBV18,TRBD1,TGTGCCAGCTCACCTCTGGGACAGGGCTACGAGCAGTACTTC,CASSPLGQGYEQYF
-,TRBJ1-2,TRBV5-6,-,TGTGCCAGCAGCTTGTCCAGGAGGGATGGCTACACCTTC,CASSLSRRDGYTF
few,TRBJ2-1,TRBV5-1,TRBD2,TGCGCCAGCAGCTACGGCTGGCAGCGGGGTGAGCAGTTCTTC,CASSYGWQRGEQFF
-,TRBJ2-5,TRBV10-3,TRBD2,TGTGCCTCGCGGACTAGCGGGGGGGCCCTGGAGACCCAGTACTTC,CASRTSGGALETQYF
few,TRBJ1-1,TRBV6-1,-,TGTGCCAGCAGTGAAGCCCCCACCGCACTTACCGCGGGCACTGAAGCTTTCTTT,CASSEAPTALTAGTEAFF
-,TRBJ2-4,TRBV11-2,TRBD2,TGTGCCAGCAGCTTAGCCCGGGGGGGGCCGGACATTCAGTACTTC,CASSLARGGPDIQYF
-,TRBJ2-4,TRBV4-1,-,TGCGCCAGCAGCCAAGAGGGGGCGAAGGATCCCAAAAACATTCAGTACTTC,CASSQEGAKDPKNIQYF
-,TRBJ1-2,TRBV11-3,-,TGTGCCACCGGGCGGTGGGGAAGGGGTTGGGGCTACACCTTC,CATGRWGRGWGYTF
-,TRBJ1-1,TRBV13,TRBD1,TGTGCCAGCAGCTTCCGGGGACAGGAAGCTTTCTTT,CASSFRGQEAFF
few,TRBJ2-7,TRBV2,-,TGTGCCAGCAGGTGGGACGGGAGCTCCTACGAGCAGTACTTC,CASRWDGSSYEQYF
few,TRBJ2-1,TRBV7-9,-,TGTGCCAGCAGCCCACAGGGTTTGGGTAGCTCCTACAATGAGCAGTTCTTC,CASSPQGLGSSYNEQFF